Included here is one T cell receptor (beta chain) sequence, with context. Its target is not known. Method: immunoSEQ multiplex PCR; TCRdb's copy keeps in-frame clones and lacks some. The table lists some 120,000 clones, 80% to 90% of them singletons, with over 5.5% in the top ten. These data originate in a study of T cell responses to AZD1222 COVID-19 vaccine. Study-wide findings and caveats: Vaccine-associated CD4 TCRs spanned spike, dominant at 160-218 and 743-854. Clonal diversity was possibly underestimated, and the donors were mostly white British, with more females. Just five or six AZD1222 recipients were seropositive at baseline. Repertoires were obtained solely post-peak T cell response.

The CDR3 is 13 residues long. Germline V gives CDR1 MNHEY, CDR2 SVGAGI. V lost 5 bases, J lost 7 bases, and 12 bases lay in between. This receptor was taken from an adult in good health. Material: peripheral blood, obtained on day 0 of AZD1222 vaccination. The chain has TRBV6-5 and TRBJ1-5; no clear D. Written as DNA, the CDR3 is TGTGCCAGCAGTACGACCCTCCGGCAGCCCCAGCATTTT. It translates to CASSTTLRQPQHF.